The 17 T cell receptor beta chains below all came from one sample that was sequenced in a study of cytomegalovirus exposure and HLA in healthy donors. Researchers ran the PCR with 60 Vbeta and 13 Jbeta primers. Assay: immunoSEQ multiplex PCR; the TCRdb copy retains only in-frame clones and omits some. The repertoire holds approximately 130,000 clones, with about 80% as singletons. Sequencing used PBMCs. The receptors originated from a man aged 45-65 years in good health and CMV-seronegative.

The chain couples TRBV7-8 to TRBJ1-1, with D hard to call. Germline values: CDR1 SGHVS, CDR2 FQNEAQ. The CDR3 totals 15 residues. V was clipped by 1 base and J by 4 bases, with 13 bases between them. CDR3 nucleotide sequence: TGTGCCAGCAGCTTAGTATGGGAGTTGGGCACTGAAGCTTTCTTT. Its protein is CASSLVWELGTEAFF.

This sequence joins TRBV7-8 and TRBJ2-2, with a weak D call TRBD1 (6 bases). The CDR3 has 14 amino acids. Trimming pared 3 bases from V and 6 bases from J, leaving 11 bases between. CDR1 SGHVS and CDR2 FQNEAQ come from the germline V gene. The CDR3, as DNA: TGTGCCAGCAGCTTCAACAGGGAAGCCGGGGAGCTGTTTTTT. This encodes CASSFNREAGELFF. Filled out from reference TRBV7-8 and TRBJ2-2, the complete variable domain reads GAGVSQSPRYKVAKRGQDVALRCDPISGHVSLFWYQQALGQGPEFLTYFQNEAQLDKSGLPSDRFFAERPEGSVSTLKIQRTQQEDSAVYLCASSFNREAGELFFGEGSRLTVL.

In this sample, this clone turned up a few times. CDR3 nucleotides: TGTGCCAGCAGTTACTCGGCAAGTAAACCGGGAGGCTACACCTTC. Protein product: CASSYSASKPGGYTF. This chain uses TRBV6-5 with TRBJ1-2; D is ambiguous. V was cut by 0 bases and J by 8 bases, with 16 bases left in between. CDR3 length equals 15 residues. Germline-derived CDR1 and CDR2 are MNHEY and SVGAGI.

Here the CDR3 reads CASSPTAASGSGELFF. As DNA, the CDR3 is TGTGCCAGCAGTCCGACAGCCGCTAGCGGGAGCGGGGAGCTGTTTTTT. V gene TRBV28 combines with J gene TRBJ2-2; 10 nucleotides agree with TRBD2. Trimming at V came to 5 bases and at J to 7 bases, leaving 10 bases not matched to a gene. The CDR3 spans 16 residues. Germline V gives CDR1 MDHEN, CDR2 SYDVKM.

The chain employs TRBV6-6 and TRBJ1-4; 7 bases are a match to TRBD1. CDR1 MNHNY and CDR2 SVGAGI come from the germline V gene (reference sequence). Trimming at V came to 2 bases and at J to 8 bases, leaving 8 bases not matched to a gene. This CDR3 spans 15 amino acids. Here the CDR3 DNA reads TGTGCCAGCAGTTACCATGAGGGGGCCACGGAAAAACTGTTTTTT. Translating gives CASSYHEGATEKLFF.

The chain links TRBV10-3 to TRBJ1-2; D gene uncertain. Germline V gene lookup returns CDR1 ENHRY and CDR2 SYGVKD. The CDR3 length is 14 residues. Trimming pared 0 bases from V and 8 bases from J, leaving 13 bases between. The CDR3 sequence: CAISESQGGGGYTF. CDR3 bases: TGTGCCATCAGTGAGTCGCAAGGAGGAGGGGGCTACACCTTC.

This clone has just a few counts. The chain combines TRBV28 with TRBJ2-5, with 8 bases lining up with TRBD2. This CDR3 spans 16 amino acids. V dropped 4 bases and J dropped 5; count of bases not matched to a gene: 12. CDR1 is MDHEN, CDR2 SYDVKM, per germline. CDR3 loop: CASSSSRGGRRETQYF. CDR3 in DNA: TGTGCCAGCAGTTCGTCACGCGGGGGGAGACGGGAGACCCAGTACTTC.

In this sample, this clone turned up once. This CDR3 is CASRDSYTQYF. As DNA, the CDR3 is TGTGCCAGCAGGGACAGCTATACGCAGTATTTT. The chain combines TRBV6-5 with TRBJ2-3; TRBD1 might be the D (6 bases). Looked up from germline, CDR1 is MNHEY and CDR2 is SVGAGI. Deletions cut 6 bases from V and 7 bases from J, with 8 bases between. The CDR3 runs to 11 residues.

The rearrangement uses TRBV28 and TRBJ1-4; D gene ambiguous. The CDR3 contains 13 residues. Per germline, CDR1 MDHEN and CDR2 SYDVKM. Trimming cost V 3 bases and J 7 bases, with 9 bases left between them. The CDR3 DNA reads as TGTGCCAGCAGTTTGAAACAGTTTGAAAAACTGTTTTTT. This gives the protein CASSLKQFEKLFF.

The V gene is TRBV11-2, the J gene TRBJ2-3; the D gene is possibly TRBD2 (6 bases). V was clipped by 5 bases and J by 4 bases, with 25 bases between them. The CDR3 sequence is 18 residues long. Germline V gives CDR1 SGHAT, CDR2 FQNNGV. For the CDR3, the DNA is TGTGCCAGCAGCACGACGAGGTCCAGCGGGTTAAAGGCAGATACGCAGTATTTT. This encodes CASSTTRSSGLKADTQYF. Supplemented by reference TRBV11-2 and TRBJ2-3, the full variable domain reads EAGVAQSPRYKIIEKRQSVAFWCNPISGHATLYWYQQILGQGPKLLIQFQNNGVVDDSQLPKDRFSAERLKGVDSTLKIQPAKLEDSAVYLCASSTTRSSGLKADTQYFGPGTRLTVL.

V and J are TRBV4-2 and TRBJ1-1; no clear D gene. From germline, CDR1 is LGHNA and CDR2 YNFKEQ. This CDR3 is built from 16 residues. V gave up 0 bases and J gave up 10 bases, with 21 bases separating them. The DNA for the CDR3 is TGTGCCAGCAGCCAAGATAACGGACTAATCGGCCCGGGAGCTTTCTTT. This gives the protein CASSQDNGLIGPGAFF.

V usage is TRBV9 and J usage is TRBJ1-5; D possibly corresponds to TRBD1 (6 bases). Trimming removed 3 bases from V and 6 bases from J, with 16 bases in between. The germline CDR1 and CDR2 sequences are SGDLS and YYNGEE. This CDR3 has 15 amino acids. CDR3 amino acids: CASSAGTGNGQPQHF. Written as DNA, the CDR3 is TGTGCCAGCAGCGCGGGAACAGGGAATGGTCAGCCCCAGCATTTT.

V is TRBV4-3 and J is TRBJ2-1; 10 bases align to TRBD2. The CDR3 runs to 17 residues. V shed 0 bases, J shed 10 bases, and the junction held 12 bases outside the gene matches. The germline V gene encodes CDR1 LGHNA and CDR2 YSLEER. CDR3 sequence: CASSQDMEVAGGTEQFF. CDR3 DNA sequence: TGCGCCAGCAGCCAAGATATGGAGGTAGCGGGAGGTACGGAGCAGTTCTTC.

V and J are TRBV5-5 and TRBJ1-5; 7 bases fit TRBD1. Per germline, CDR1 SGHKS and CDR2 YYEKEE (reference sequence). The CDR3 runs 16 residues. With V trimmed by 4 bases and J by 0 bases, 7 bases remained unmatched. DNA for the CDR3: TGTGCCAGCAGCGCAGGGACAGCGTATAGCAATCAGCCCCAGCATTTT. Translating it yields CASSAGTAYSNQPQHF.

The chain joins TRBV6-5 to TRBJ1-2; D unresolved. V was clipped by 0 bases and J by 6 bases, with 14 bases between them. Germline assignment: CDR1 MNHEY and CDR2 SVGAGI. CDR3 size: 15 residues. The CDR3 sequence is CASSYSIYPVNGYTF. The CDR3, as DNA: TGTGCCAGCAGTTACTCGATCTACCCGGTAAATGGCTACACCTTC.

This rearrangement joins TRBV29-1 to TRBJ2-7, with 15 bases matching TRBD2. The CDR3 contains 15 residues. J lost 6 bases, V lost 5 bases, and 8 bases had no gene match. Germline CDR1 reads SQVTM; CDR2 reads ANQGSEA. CDR3 coding DNA: TGCAGCGTTAAACTTGGACTAGCGGGAGGGAGCGAGCAGTACTTC. Its translation: CSVKLGLAGGSEQYF.

The V gene is TRBV2, the J gene TRBJ2-2, with 9 bases matching TRBD2. This CDR3 contains 18 residues. Germline V gene data show CDR1 as SNHLY and CDR2 as FYNNEI. V lost 6 bases and J lost 4; bases outside the gene matches: 15. CDR3 nucleotides: TGTGCCAGCAGCCTAATTCGGATGGCGGGAGGGCCCACCGGGGAGCTGTTTTTT. It is translated as CASSLIRMAGGPTGELFF.